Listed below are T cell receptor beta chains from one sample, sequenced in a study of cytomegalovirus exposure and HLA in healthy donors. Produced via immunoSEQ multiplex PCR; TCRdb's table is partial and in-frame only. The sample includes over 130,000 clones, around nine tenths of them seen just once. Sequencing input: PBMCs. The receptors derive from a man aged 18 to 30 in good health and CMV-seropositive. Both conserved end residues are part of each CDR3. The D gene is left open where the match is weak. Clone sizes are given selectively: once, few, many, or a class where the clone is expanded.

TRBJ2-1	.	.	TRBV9	TGTGCCAGCAGCGTACGGGGGAGTGTGGATGAGCAGTTCTTC	CASSVRGSVDEQFF
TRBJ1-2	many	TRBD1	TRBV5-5	TGTGCCAGCAGCTTCGACAGGGACCTGAACTATGGCTACACCTTC	CASSFDRDLNYGYTF
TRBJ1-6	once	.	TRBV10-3	TGTGCCACGCAGCGATCACAGGGAAGCGATTCACCCCTCCACTTT	CATQRSQGSDSPLHF
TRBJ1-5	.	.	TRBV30	TGTGCCTGGAGTGGGGGAGCGGCCAGCAATCAGCCCCAGCATTTT	CAWSGGAASNQPQHF
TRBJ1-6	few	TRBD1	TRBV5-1	TGCGCCAGCAGCTCGACAGGGGGGTACGGATCACCCCTCCACTTT	CASSSTGGYGSPLHF
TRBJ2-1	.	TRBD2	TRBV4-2	TGTGCCAGCAGCCAAGATAGCGGGGGTTACAATGAGCAGTTCTTC	CASSQDSGGYNEQFF
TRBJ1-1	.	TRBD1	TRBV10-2	TGCGCCAGCAGTAACCGGGACAGGGAAGCTTTCTTT	CASSNRDREAFF
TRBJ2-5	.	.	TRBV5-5	TGTGCCAGCAGCTTGGTAGCTAGCCTGGAGACCCAGTACTTC	CASSLVASLETQYF
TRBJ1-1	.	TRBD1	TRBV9	TGTGCCAGCAGCTCGACAGGGGATTCACGGGAAGCTTTCTTT	CASSSTGDSREAFF
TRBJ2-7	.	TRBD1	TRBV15	TGTGCCACCAGTTTATTCCGGGACAGCTCCTACGAGCAGTACTTC	CATSLFRDSSYEQYF
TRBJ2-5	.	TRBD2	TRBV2	TGTGCCAGCAGTAGGTGGACTAGCGAGCAAGAGACCCAGTACTTC	CASSRWTSEQETQYF
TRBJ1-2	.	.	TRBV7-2	TGTGCCAGCAGCTTAACAGGGACCAACTATGGCTACACCTTC	CASSLTGTNYGYTF
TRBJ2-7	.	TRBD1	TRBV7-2	TGTGCCAGCAGCTTAGTCCCGGGACAGGGATCCGAGCAGTACTTC	CASSLVPGQGSEQYF
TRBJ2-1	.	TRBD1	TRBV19	TGTGCCAGTAGGGCCGGGACAGGGGGTTTGCATGAGCAGTTCTTC	CASRAGTGGLHEQFF
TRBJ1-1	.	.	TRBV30	TGTGCCTGGAACAGGCGCGAAGCTTTCTTT	CAWNRREAFF
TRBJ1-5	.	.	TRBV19	TGTGCCAGTACTCCGCCGACAGCCGAGGAGTTATATAGCAATCAGCCCCAGCATTTT	CASTPPTAEELYSNQPQHF
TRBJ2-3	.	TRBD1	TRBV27	TGTGCCAGCAGCCCCGGGACAGGGGGATCAGATACGCAGTATTTT	CASSPGTGGSDTQYF
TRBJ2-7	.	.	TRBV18	TGTGCCAGCTCACCAGTACAGGGACCCTACGAGCAGTACTTC	CASSPVQGPYEQYF
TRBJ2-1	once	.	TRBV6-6	TGTGCCAGCAGTTACCGGACAGATCCTACCTACAATGAGCAGTTCTTC	CASSYRTDPTYNEQFF
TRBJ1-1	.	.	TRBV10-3	TGTGCCATTGGGACATCTAACACTGAAGCTTTCTTT	CAIGTSNTEAFF
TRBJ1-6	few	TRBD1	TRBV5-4	TGTGCCAGCAGCCCCGGACAGGGTTCTAATTCACCCCTCCACTTT	CASSPGQGSNSPLHF
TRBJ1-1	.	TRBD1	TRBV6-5	TGTGCCAGCAGCGACAGGGTGAGGGGGACTGAAGCTTTCTTT	CASSDRVRGTEAFF
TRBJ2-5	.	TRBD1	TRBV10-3	TGTGCCATCAGTTTTCCAGGGGGCCAAAAGACCCAGTACTTC	CAISFPGGQKTQYF
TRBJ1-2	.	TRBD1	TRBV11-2	TGTGCCAGCAACAGCTTGGAGGGACAGCTCGCCGGCTACACCTTC	CASNSLEGQLAGYTF
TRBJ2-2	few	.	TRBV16	TGTGCCAGCAGCCAATCACGGGCCGGGGAGCTGTTTTTT	CASSQSRAGELFF
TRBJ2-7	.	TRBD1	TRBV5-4	TGTGCCAGCAGCTCCCTTGGACAGGGAGGACTCTCCGAGCAGTACTTC	CASSSLGQGGLSEQYF
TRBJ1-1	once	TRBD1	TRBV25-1	TGTGCCAGCAGTGAAGGGGACAGGGGGCTTGGGCACACTGAAGCTTTCTTT	CASSEGDRGLGHTEAFF
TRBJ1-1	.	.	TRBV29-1	TGCAGCGCAGGGCACGCTGGGACTGAAGCTTTCTTT	CSAGHAGTEAFF
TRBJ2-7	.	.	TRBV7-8	TGTGCCAGCAGCTTAGAGGTGTTGGGGCAGGGATACGAGCAGTACTTC	CASSLEVLGQGYEQYF
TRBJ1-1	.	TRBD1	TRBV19	TGTGCCAGTAGTGCAGGACAGGCCGCGGACACTGAAGCTTTCTTT	CASSAGQAADTEAFF
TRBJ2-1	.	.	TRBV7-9	TGTGCCAGCAGCTTAGCGATTTACTATGAGCAGTTCTTC	CASSLAIYYEQFF
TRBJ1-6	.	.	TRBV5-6	TGTGCCAGCAGCTTACAGGCCACTAAGTTCACCCTCCACTTT	CASSLQATKFTLHF
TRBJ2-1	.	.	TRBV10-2	TGCGCCAGCAGTTTCGCAGGGAATGAGCAGTTCTTC	CASSFAGNEQFF
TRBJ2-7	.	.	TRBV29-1	TGCAGCGCGCGACAGGGAGGTACCTACGAGCAGTACTTC	CSARQGGTYEQYF
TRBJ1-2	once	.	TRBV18	TGTGCCAGCTCACCGATCGGTCAGGGCCAGAGCTATGGCTACACCTTC	CASSPIGQGQSYGYTF
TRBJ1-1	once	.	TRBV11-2	TGTGCCAGCAGCTCCGGGTGGACTGAAGCTTTCTTT	CASSSGWTEAFF
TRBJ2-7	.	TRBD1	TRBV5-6	TGTGCCAGCAGCAGATGGACAGGCTACGAGCAGTACTTC	CASSRWTGYEQYF
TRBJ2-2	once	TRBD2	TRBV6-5	TGTGCCAGCAGCCTCGGGCTAGCGGGGGGCGGGGAGCTGTTTTTT	CASSLGLAGGGELFF
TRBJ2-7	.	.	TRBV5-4	TGTGCCAGCAGCTCGCTACAGGGAGGGGACGAGCAGTACTTC	CASSSLQGGDEQYF
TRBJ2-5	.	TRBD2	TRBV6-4	TGTGCCAGCAGTGACCGCGGACTAGCGGGAGGAGAGACCCAGTACTTC	CASSDRGLAGGETQYF
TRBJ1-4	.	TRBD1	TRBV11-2	TGTGCCAGCAGCTCGGGACAGGGAAGAACTAATGAAAAACTGTTTTTT	CASSSGQGRTNEKLFF
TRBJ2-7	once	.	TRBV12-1	TGTGCCAGCAGCTTTGTGGGACTAGCGGGAGGGCCCCTCTACGAGCAGTACTTC	CASSFVGLAGGPLYEQYF
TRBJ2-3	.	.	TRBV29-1	TGCAGCGTGGTGGACAGAACAGATACGCAGTATTTT	CSVVDRTDTQYF
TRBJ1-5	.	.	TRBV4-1	TGCGCCAGCAGCCAAGAGGGTACAGGTGATCAGCCCCAGCATTTT	CASSQEGTGDQPQHF
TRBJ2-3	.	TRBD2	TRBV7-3	TGTGCCAGCAGCCCCTCGGGGCGGGAGCCCTTAAGGGCAGATACGCAGTATTTT	CASSPSGREPLRADTQYF
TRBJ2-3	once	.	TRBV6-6	TGTGCCAGCAGTTACTCTGGCGAGAGGCCAGATACGCAGTATTTT	CASSYSGERPDTQYF
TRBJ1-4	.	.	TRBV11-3	TGTGCCAGCAGCCCCCGTGGGGGGAAAGAAAAACTGTTTTTT	CASSPRGGKEKLFF
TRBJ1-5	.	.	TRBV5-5	TGTGCCAGCAGCTTGAACAGTAATCAGCCCCAGCATTTT	CASSLNSNQPQHF
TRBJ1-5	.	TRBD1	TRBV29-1	TGCAGCGTTGGGGACAGTAGCAATCAGCCCCAGCATTTT	CSVGDSSNQPQHF
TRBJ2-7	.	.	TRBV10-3	TGTGCCATCAGTGAGGGACGGGAGAGGGGCGAGCAGTACTTC	CAISEGRERGEQYF
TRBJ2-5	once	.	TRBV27	TGTGCCAGCAGTAAGACCCTTGTAGGAGTGGGGCCAGAGACCCAGTACTTC	CASSKTLVGVGPETQYF
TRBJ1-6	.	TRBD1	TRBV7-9	TGTGCCAGCAGCTTCGGCCAGGGGGTTGGGATACCCCTCCACTTT	CASSFGQGVGIPLHF
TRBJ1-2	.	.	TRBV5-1	TGCGCCAGCAGCTTGGCTGCGGGGAGCGTCGACTATGGCTACACCTTC	CASSLAAGSVDYGYTF
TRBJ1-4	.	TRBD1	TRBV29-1	TGCAGCGTTGGTGGGGACAGGGCGGAAAAACTGTTTTTT	CSVGGDRAEKLFF
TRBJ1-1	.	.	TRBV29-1	TGCAGCGTTGCCAAGCGGTGGAACACTGAAGCTTTCTTT	CSVAKRWNTEAFF